These 26 T cell receptor beta chains originate from one sample sequenced in a study of identical twins. TCRdb itself ran the 5' RACE reads through MiXCR, one entry per CDR3 protein. The sample includes hundreds of thousands of distinct CDR3 sequences, approximately 13% seen only once; the top ten take 7.2%. The sample also formed part of further work on yellow fever vaccine responses in identical twins.

Sequencing input: CD8+ T cells sorted from blood. All receptors come from a woman under 30 in good health.

The chain has TRBV5-1 and TRBJ2-1, with D possibly matching TRBD2 (6 bases). Germline V gene sequence: CDR1 SGHRS, CDR2 YFSETQ. This CDR3 region has 16 residues. V was shortened by 3 bases and J by 6 bases, with 19 bases between the two germline ends. The CDR3 sequence: CASSSGIILACNEQFF. The CDR3 DNA reads as TGCGCCAGCAGCTCGGGGATCATACTAGCCTGCAATGAGCAGTTCTTC.

V gene TRBV7-9 combines with J gene TRBJ1-4; 7 nucleotides align to TRBD1. Germline values: CDR1 SEHNR, CDR2 FQNEAQ (reference sequence). The CDR3 is 12 amino acids. The V gene end was trimmed by 4 bases and the J gene end by 11 bases; junction bases not matched to a gene: 4. The CDR3, as DNA: TGTGCCAGCAGCTCCCCACAGGGGAAACTGTTTTTT. This translates into CASSSPQGKLFF. The entire variable domain, with the rest obtained from reference TRBV7-9 and TRBJ1-4, is as follows: DTGVSQNPRHKITKRGQNVTFRCDPISEHNRLYWYRQTLGQGPEFLTYFQNEAQLEKSRLLSDRFSAERPKGSFSTLEIQRTEQGDSAMYLCASSSPQGKLFFGSGTQLSVL.

This clonotype was counted only a few times. The chain is built from TRBV7-8 and TRBJ2-7, with 11 bases lining up with TRBD2. The ends lost 2 bases at V and 2 bases at J; junction bases unmatched: 8. CDR3 length equals 17 residues. Germline V CDR1 and CDR2: SGHVS, FQNEAQ. CDR3 nucleotide sequence: TGTGCCAGCAGCTTATTTGTGCGACTAGCGGGACCCTACGAGCAGTACTTC. Protein sequence: CASSLFVRLAGPYEQYF.

The table lists this clonotype with a few counts. The chain combines TRBV27 with TRBJ1-2; D unclear. This CDR3 spans 13 amino acids. The germline V and J ends were trimmed by 6 bases and 0 bases, with 8 bases remaining between them. Germline loops: CDR1 MNHEY, CDR2 SMNVEV (reference sequence). This chain's CDR3 is CASRDGSNYGYTF. Here the CDR3 DNA reads TGTGCCAGCAGGGACGGATCTAACTATGGCTACACCTTC.

J is TRBJ2-5 and V is TRBV13; TRBD1 matches 10 bases. After removal of 5 bases from V and 5 bases from J, the junction contained 8 bases not matched to a gene. The CDR3 runs to 15 residues. Germline CDR1 reads PRHDT; CDR2 reads FYEKMQ (reference sequence). DNA of the CDR3: TGTGCCAGCAGCGCCGGGACAGGGGAGCGGGAGACCCAGTACTTC. The encoded protein is CASSAGTGERETQYF.

This clonotype was observed a handful of times. CDR3 sequence (DNA): TGCAGCGTTCTAGGGCACATTTCCTACAATGAGCAGTTCTTC. This codes for CSVLGHISYNEQFF. The V call is TRBV29-1, the J call TRBJ2-1; D unresolved. CDR1 and CDR2 (germline): SQVTM, ANQGSEA. The CDR3 spans 14 residues. V was shortened by 5 bases and J by 1 base, with 12 bases between the two germline ends.

This clonotype appeared a few times. The V gene is TRBV20-1, the J gene TRBJ2-3; no reliable D call. V shed 5 bases and J shed 3 bases, with 3 bases lying between them. Germline CDR1 reads DFQATT; CDR2 reads SNEGSKA (reference sequence). The CDR3 is made up of 10 amino acids. The CDR3 loop reads CSAPTDTQYF. CDR3 nucleotide sequence: TGCAGTGCTCCAACAGATACGCAGTATTTT.

The chain employs TRBV28 and TRBJ2-1, with a possible D match to TRBD1 (5 bases). V shed 3 bases and J shed 9 bases, with 9 bases lying between them. The CDR3 sequence is 12 residues long. CDR1 is MDHEN and CDR2 is SYDVKM in the germline V gene. Written as DNA, the CDR3 is TGTGCCAGCAGTTTCTGGCAGGGTGAGCAGTTCTTC. Translated, it gives CASSFWQGEQFF.

This clonotype was seen ten or more times. The chain joins TRBV7-6 to TRBJ1-5, with TRBD1 matching over 10 bases. Germline V gives CDR1 SGHVS, CDR2 FNYEAQ. The CDR3 spans 20 residues. With 3 bases clipped from V and 0 bases from J, the junction kept 14 bases outside the gene matches. The CDR3 DNA reads as TGTGCCAGCAGCTTTTGCCCCGGGACAGGGGCCCTTTATAGCAATCAGCCCCAGCATTTT. Translated, it gives CASSFCPGTGALYSNQPQHF.

The chain uses TRBV6-1 and TRBJ2-1; D is perhaps TRBD2 (5 bases). V was trimmed by 5 bases and J by 1 base, leaving 15 bases between them. The CDR3 sequence is 16 residues long. Germline-derived CDR1 and CDR2 are MNHNS and SASEGT. The CDR3: CASSQYAGLSYNEQFF. CDR3 coding DNA: TGTGCCAGCAGTCAGTATGCGGGCCTATCCTACAATGAGCAGTTCTTC.

This clonotype showed up just a few times. The chain employs TRBV20-1 and TRBJ2-1; D remains unclear. The CDR3 runs 12 residues. With 0 bases removed from V and 9 bases from J, the gap between germline ends came to 9 bases. Germline CDR1 is DFQATT and CDR2 is SNEGSKA (reference sequence). DNA of the CDR3: TGCAGTGCTAGAGAGGTAGCCAGTGAGCAGTTCTTC. It codes for CSAREVASEQFF.

The chain joins TRBV7-3 to TRBJ2-1, with TRBD2 identical over 7 bases. Germline CDR1 SGHTA, CDR2 FQGTGA. The CDR3 length is 17 residues. Germline trimming cut 1 base from V and 5 bases from J; bases unmatched to any gene: 11. This CDR3 reads CASSLSPSAGANNEQFF. DNA of the CDR3: TGTGCCAGCAGCTTAAGCCCGTCGGCGGGAGCAAACAATGAGCAGTTCTTC.

CDR3 nucleotides: TGTGCCAGCAGTTCCGGACAGTCTCTAGGTCAGCCCCAGCATTTT. This codes for CASSSGQSLGQPQHF. The chain is built from TRBV12-3 or TRBV12-4 and TRBJ1-5, with D possibly being TRBD1 (6 bases). Trimming pared 4 bases from V and 6 bases from J, leaving 16 bases between. The CDR3 is 15 residues long.

This clonotype turned up a few times. V gene TRBV6-2 or TRBV6-3 combines with J gene TRBJ2-7, with D hard to call. Germline V gives CDR1 MNHEY, CDR2 SVGEGT. Trimming pared 4 bases from V and 3 bases from J, leaving 10 bases between. The CDR3 totals 13 residues. The DNA for the CDR3 is TGTGCCAGCAGTTCCTCTGCTATCTACGAGCAGTACGTC. This encodes CASSSSAIYEQYV.

This clonotype has just a few counts. The rearrangement joins TRBV20-1 to TRBJ2-2; perhaps TRBD1 as D (6 bases). In germline, CDR1 is DFQATT, CDR2 SNEGSKA (reference sequence). V lost 0 bases and J 5 bases, leaving 10 bases between the germline ends. There are 14 residues in the CDR3. Here the CDR3 DNA reads TGCAGTGCTAGAGATGAGGGGGTTACCGGGGAGCTGTTTTTT. Protein product: CSARDEGVTGELFF.

This clonotype came up a few times. The chain employs TRBV28 and TRBJ2-2; D ambiguous. The CDR3 has 14 residues. Germline V gene lookup returns CDR1 MDHEN and CDR2 SYDVKM. The V gene lost 6 bases and the J gene lost 8 bases, with 16 bases spanning the gap. CDR3 in DNA: TGTGCCAGCAGCCCCAGGATAGGTGTGGGGGAGCTGTTTTTT. Translated: CASSPRIGVGELFF.

The chain links TRBV4-1 to TRBJ1-2; no clear D. Germline V gene lookup returns CDR1 MGHRA and CDR2 YSYEKL. CDR3 length: 13 residues. Trimming took 4 bases from V and 7 from J, leaving 13 bases between them. CDR3 nucleotides: TGCGCCAGCAGCCCCCGGGCGGGAGGTGGCTACACCTTC. Its protein product is CASSPRAGGGYTF.

The J gene is TRBJ2-7, the V gene TRBV29-1, with D perhaps assigned TRBD1 or TRBD2 (5 bases each). The CDR3 consists of 15 residues. Trimming took off 7 bases at V and 0 bases at J, with 19 bases between the two ends. CDR1 and CDR2 (germline): SQVTM, ANQGSEA. The CDR3 DNA is TGCAGCGCCTCTCTTTTCCGGGACCCCTCCTACGAGCAGTACTTC. Translated: CSASLFRDPSYEQYF.

The chain couples TRBV4-2 to TRBJ2-1; perhaps TRBD2 as D (6 bases). The CDR3 is 13 amino acids. Trimming removed 0 bases at V and 8 bases at J, with 8 bases between. Germline V gives CDR1 LGHNA, CDR2 YNFKEQ. The CDR3 is CASSQEGGDEQFF. The CDR3 DNA is TGTGCCAGCAGCCAAGAGGGAGGCGATGAGCAGTTCTTC.

V gene TRBV29-1 combines with J gene TRBJ2-1; D ambiguous. The germline gives CDR1 SQVTM, CDR2 ANQGSEA. The ends were cut back, 4 bases at V and 0 bases at J, with 7 bases in the middle. The CDR3 is 13 amino acids. The CDR3 region has the DNA TGCAGCGTTGGCGGAAGCTCCTACAATGAGCAGTTCTTC. This gives the protein CSVGGSSYNEQFF.

V and J are TRBV7-9 and TRBJ2-5, with D unresolved. Germline V gives CDR1 SEHNR, CDR2 FQNEAQ (reference sequence). The CDR3 totals 14 residues. The V and J ends lost 7 bases and 1 base respectively, with 13 bases between them. The CDR3 DNA reads TGTGCCAGCATCAAAGACACCTTCCAAGAGACCCAGTACTTC. It encodes CASIKDTFQETQYF.

This clonotype was seen repeatedly, ten times or more. The V call is TRBV11-2, the J call TRBJ2-1, with 11 bases fitting TRBD2. Germline V gives CDR1 SGHAT, CDR2 FQNNGV. J gave up 5 bases and V 4 bases, and 7 bases lay outside the gene matches. The CDR3 spans 16 residues. The CDR3 protein is CASSSPEGLADNEQFF. The CDR3 DNA is TGTGCCAGCAGCTCTCCCGAGGGACTAGCGGACAATGAGCAGTTCTTC.

This clonotype came up a few times. This chain joins TRBV7-9 and TRBJ1-2; D unclear. This CDR3 has 13 amino acids. Germline assignment: CDR1 SEHNR and CDR2 FQNEAQ (reference sequence). V dropped 0 bases and J dropped 4 bases, with 6 bases sitting between them. CDR3: CASSLAPGYGYTF. In DNA, the CDR3 is TGTGCCAGCAGCTTAGCCCCAGGCTATGGCTACACCTTC. The variable domain in full, completed from reference TRBV7-9 and TRBJ1-2, reads DTGVSQNPRHKITKRGQNVTFRCDPISEHNRLYWYRQTLGQGPEFLTYFQNEAQLEKSRLLSDRFSAERPKGSFSTLEIQRTEQGDSAMYLCASSLAPGYGYTFGSGTRLTVV.

The chain employs TRBV24-1 and TRBJ2-1, with 9 bases that match TRBD2. Germline V gene data show CDR1 as KGHDR and CDR2 as SFDVKD. The CDR3 contains 14 residues. V shed 5 bases and J 7 bases; nucleotides not matched to a gene: 5. CDR3 bases: TGTGCCACCAGTGTGGCGGGGGGGGGGAATGAGCAGTTCTTC. Translation gives CATSVAGGGNEQFF.

Many counts were recorded for this clonotype. This rearrangement joins TRBV6-5 to TRBJ1-5; D ambiguous. The V and J ends lost 0 bases and 5 bases respectively, with 8 bases between them. Looked up from germline, CDR1 is MNHEY and CDR2 is SVGAGI. CDR3 size: 14 residues. CDR3 coding DNA: TGTGCCAGCAGTTACTCTCCTGAGTATCAGCCCCAGCATTTT. Its translation: CASSYSPEYQPQHF.

This chain joins TRBV7-9 and TRBJ1-6; D uncertain. The V end lost 2 bases, the J end lost 6 bases, and 11 bases lay between the germline ends. This CDR3 is 15 amino acids long. Germline-derived CDR1 and CDR2 are SEHNR and FQNEAQ (reference sequence). The CDR3 reads CASSLSKSFNSPLHF. The CDR3 DNA follows: TGTGCCAGCAGCTTATCCAAGAGTTTTAATTCACCCCTCCACTTT.